These T cell receptor beta chains were read from a single sample in a study of cytomegalovirus exposure and HLA in healthy donors. Profiling relied on immunoSEQ multiplex PCR, and the TCRdb table lists in-frame clones only, not all of them. Here the sample table reports around 150,000 clones. The source material was PBMCs. These receptors were collected from a man between 40 and 49 years old in good health and CMV-seronegative. Both conserved end residues are part of each CDR3. The D gene is left open where the match is weak.

>TRBV29-1|TRBD2|15|TRBJ2-1
CSVREDWGSYNEQFF
TGCAGCGTTCGGGAGGATTGGGGGTCCTACAATGAGCAGTTCTTC
>TRBV18|NA|14|TRBJ1-4
CASSPRGTNEKLFF
TGTGCCAGCTCACCCAGGGGAACTAATGAAAAACTGTTTTTT
>TRBV18|NA|14|TRBJ2-7
CASSTSLTADEQYF
TGTGCCAGCTCAACTAGCTTGACGGCCGACGAGCAGTACTTC
>TRBV27|TRBD1|14|TRBJ1-5
CASRGTGGEGPQHF
TGTGCCAGCAGGGGGACAGGGGGCGAGGGGCCCCAGCATTTT
>TRBV5-4|NA|15|TRBJ2-7
CASSPGSGNSYEQYF
TGTGCCAGCAGCCCCGGGTCAGGGAACTCCTACGAGCAGTACTTC
>TRBV2|NA|13|TRBJ2-7
CASSEARRYEQYF
TGTGCCAGCAGTGAAGCGCGCCGCTACGAGCAGTACTTC
>TRBV7-2|NA|14|TRBJ2-7
CASSYTGSSYEQYF
TGTGCCAGCAGCTACACGGGGAGCTCCTACGAGCAGTACTTC
>TRBV29-1|NA|15|TRBJ2-1
CSIRQGGISYNEQFF
TGCAGCATAAGACAGGGCGGGATCTCCTACAATGAGCAGTTCTTC
>TRBV6-5|NA|13|TRBJ2-4
CASSYDRKNIQYF
TGTGCCAGCAGTTACGACAGGAAAAACATTCAGTACTTC
>TRBV19|NA|15|TRBJ2-5
CASSGVGQGEETQYF
TGTGCCAGCAGTGGGGTCGGGCAGGGCGAGGAGACCCAGTACTTC
>TRBV2|NA|12|TRBJ1-4
CASSPGVEKLFF
TGTGCCAGCAGCCCGGGGGTTGAAAAACTGTTTTTT
>TRBV4-1|TRBD1|17|TRBJ1-3
CASSQGRRTGTGNTIYF
TGCGCCAGCAGCCAAGGGAGGCGGACAGGGACTGGAAACACCATATATTTT
>TRBV9|NA|15|TRBJ1-1
CASSVQGTRGAEAFF
TGTGCCAGCAGCGTTCAGGGGACACGGGGCGCTGAAGCTTTCTTT
>TRBV7-9|NA|14|TRBJ1-2
CASMPPRTNYGYTF
TGTGCCAGCATGCCCCCGAGGACTAACTATGGCTACACCTTC
>TRBV28|NA|16|TRBJ1-2
CASSLGGGPEHYGYTF
TGTGCCAGCAGTTTAGGGGGCGGGCCCGAACACTATGGCTACACCTTC
>TRBV2|NA|12|TRBJ2-5
CASRRRVETQYF
TGTGCCAGCAGGAGGAGGGTAGAGACCCAGTACTTC
>TRBV9|NA|13|TRBJ1-1
CASGPPLQKEAFF
TGTGCCAGCGGGCCGCCTCTGCAAAAAGAAGCTTTCTTT
>TRBV18|TRBD2|15|TRBJ2-3
CASSPGGGAVDTQYF
TGTGCCAGCTCACCCGGCGGGGGGGCCGTAGATACGCAGTATTTT
>TRBV15|NA|16|TRBJ1-5
CATSRDLKGSNQPQHF
TGTGCCACCAGCAGAGATTTGAAGGGGAGCAATCAGCCCCAGCATTTT
>TRBV6-1|NA|13|TRBJ1-2
CASSESTPYRYTF
TGTGCCAGCAGTGAATCCACCCCCTACCGCTACACCTTC
>TRBV4-2|TRBD2|16|TRBJ2-3
CASSQEGSGGSDTQYF
TGTGCCAGCAGCCAAGAAGGGAGCGGGGGGTCAGATACGCAGTATTTT
>TRBV18|NA|16|TRBJ1-1
CASSPPGRAANTEAFF
TGTGCCAGCTCACCCCCAGGGAGGGCTGCGAACACTGAAGCTTTCTTT
>TRBV19|NA|16|TRBJ2-1
CASLPGGPDSYNEQFF
TGTGCCAGTCTTCCCGGAGGGCCGGACTCCTACAATGAGCAGTTCTTC
>TRBV12-5|NA|15|TRBJ2-7
CASKTEDLTGLEQYF
TGTGCTAGTAAAACCGAGGACCTAACAGGGCTTGAGCAGTACTTC
>TRBV6-5|NA|15|TRBJ1-2
CASSYGSGKNYGYTF
TGTGCCAGCAGTTACGGGTCAGGGAAAAACTATGGCTACACCTTC
>TRBV5-4|TRBD2|18|TRBJ2-5
CASSLAPSGGPNQETQYF
TGTGCCAGCAGCTTGGCCCCTAGCGGGGGGCCGAATCAAGAGACCCAGTACTTC
>TRBV19|TRBD1|16|TRBJ1-2
CASSMGTGGASYGYTF
TGTGCCAGTAGTATGGGGACAGGGGGCGCGTCCTATGGCTACACCTTC
>TRBV11-2|TRBD1|11|TRBJ1-4
CASSFDRGLFF
TGTGCCAGCAGCTTCGACAGGGGGCTGTTTTTT
>TRBV12-5|TRBD2|17|TRBJ2-2
CASGPRPAGANTGELFF
TGTGCTAGTGGTCCTCGTCCCGCGGGGGCGAACACCGGGGAGCTGTTTTTT
>TRBV10-3|TRBD1|16|TRBJ2-1
CAISRSRQGAENEQFF
TGTGCCATCAGTCGTTCCAGACAGGGGGCAGAGAATGAGCAGTTCTTC
>TRBV4-3|TRBD1|16|TRBJ1-6
CASSQERTGGISPLHF
TGCGCCAGCAGCCAAGAGAGGACAGGGGGAATCTCACCCCTCCACTTT
>TRBV9|TRBD1|17|TRBJ1-3
CASSDNRQGATGNTIYF
TGTGCCAGCAGCGACAACCGACAGGGGGCGACTGGAAACACCATATATTTT
>TRBV5-1|TRBD1|14|TRBJ2-7
CASSGQGASYEQYF
TGCGCCAGCAGCGGACAGGGCGCCTCCTACGAGCAGTACTTC
>TRBV7-9|TRBD1|17|TRBJ2-7
CASSSNRDRGSTYEQYF
TGTGCCAGCAGCTCGAACCGGGACAGGGGTTCGACCTACGAGCAGTACTTC
>TRBV19|NA|14|TRBJ1-1
CASSTRELGTEAFF
TGTGCCAGTAGTACCCGGGAGTTGGGCACTGAAGCTTTCTTT
>TRBV28|NA|11|TRBJ1-2
CATSANYGYTF
TGTGCCACTAGCGCGAACTATGGCTACACCTTC
>TRBV4-1|TRBD1|15|TRBJ2-7
CASSLTGTGGYEQYF
TGCGCCAGCAGCCTCACCGGGACAGGGGGCTACGAGCAGTACTTC
>TRBV28|NA|15|TRBJ2-7
CASSPLEITYYEQYF
TGTGCCAGCAGTCCCTTAGAGATAACCTACTACGAGCAGTACTTC
>TRBV9|NA|16|TRBJ2-1
CASSVGPAGGYNEQFF
TGTGCCAGCAGCGTAGGTCCCGCCGGAGGCTACAATGAGCAGTTCTTC
>TRBV4-1|NA|15|TRBJ1-5
CASSQTTGLAAPQHF
TGCGCCAGCAGCCAAACGACAGGACTCGCGGCGCCCCAGCATTTT
>TRBV11-2|NA|15|TRBJ1-2
CASSLVPQGGNGYTF
TGTGCCAGCAGCTTAGTGCCTCAGGGAGGAAATGGCTACACCTTC
>TRBV19|TRBD1|15|TRBJ2-1
CASSPRTGTYNEQFF
TGTGCCAGTAGTCCCCGGACAGGGACGTACAATGAGCAGTTCTTC